The source of this T cell receptor beta chain is a study of T cells after yellow fever vaccination. Study in general: The fractions with low cell numbers were processed using SMART-Seq v4 Ultra Low Input. Notes on the study in general: Weaker in magnitude, the secondary response showed a faster peak on day 5 versus 15. Among primary-vaccination clones, most reappeared after the booster, at roughly 96% for CD4 and 85% to 90% for CD8.

Germline CDR1 and CDR2: MGHRA and YSYEKL. This CDR3 is built from 17 residues. V dropped 1 base and J dropped 1 base, with 13 bases sitting between them. TCRdb itself ran the 5' RACE reads through MiXCR, one entry per CDR3 protein. The profile shows roughly 49,000 distinct CDR3 sequences, around 7% of them singletons. This clonotype came up many times. The antigen is not known. This specimen consisted of CD8+ T cells sorted from PBMCs, obtained less than 16 days after the first yellow fever vaccination. The V call is TRBV4-1, the J call TRBJ2-2; D might be TRBD1 (5 bases). This clonotype was sampled from a man aged 18 to 35 who received the YFV17D yellow fever vaccine. CDR3 in amino acids: CASSQAPRQGNTGELFF. The CDR3 DNA reads TGCGCCAGCAGCCAAGCCCCGAGGCAGGGGAACACCGGGGAGCTGTTTTTT.